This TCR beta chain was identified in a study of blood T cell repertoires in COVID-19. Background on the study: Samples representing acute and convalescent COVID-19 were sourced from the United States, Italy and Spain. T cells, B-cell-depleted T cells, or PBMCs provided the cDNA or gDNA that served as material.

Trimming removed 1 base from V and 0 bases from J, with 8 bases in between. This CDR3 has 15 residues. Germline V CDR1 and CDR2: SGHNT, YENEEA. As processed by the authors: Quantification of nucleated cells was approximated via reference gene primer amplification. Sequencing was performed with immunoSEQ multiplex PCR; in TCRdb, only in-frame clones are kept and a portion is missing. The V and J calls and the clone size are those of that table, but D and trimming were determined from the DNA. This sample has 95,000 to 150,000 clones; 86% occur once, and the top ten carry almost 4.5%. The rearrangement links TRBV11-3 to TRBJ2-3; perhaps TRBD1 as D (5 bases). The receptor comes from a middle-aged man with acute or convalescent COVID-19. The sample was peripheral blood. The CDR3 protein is CASSLGDRSTDTQYF. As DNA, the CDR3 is TGTGCCAGCAGCTTAGGAGACAGAAGCACAGATACGCAGTATTTT.